The 25 T cell receptor beta chains reported below all come from one sample, sequenced in a study of human T cells and chemical hapten exposure. MiXCR, run by TCRdb on the RACE reads, gives a single entry per CDR3 protein. This sample has about 120,000 distinct CDR3 sequences, with around an eighth found just once. The time point denotes: patch test 1, 2 weeks after DPC sensitization. As to treatment: therapeutic diphenylcyclopropenone sensitization with weekly scalp DPC. The sample consisted of whole blood, taken in connection with sensitization to the hapten diphenylcyclopropenone (DPC). The receptor source for this set is a woman aged 50 to 65 with alopecia areata. Some clones in this sample may be carry-over from other donors' samples.

In its sample, this clonotype was seen a few times. The chain employs TRBV5-1 and TRBJ2-4; 10 bases match TRBD2. The CDR3 spans 16 residues. From germline, CDR1 is SGHRS and CDR2 YFSETQ. The trim removed 4 bases at V and 7 bases at J, leaving 11 bases unmatched. In DNA, the CDR3 is TGCGCCAGCAGCCGGAAGACTAGCGGGCCCGGTAACATTCAGTACTTC. Its translation: CASSRKTSGPGNIQYF.

This chain uses TRBV12-3 or TRBV12-4 with TRBJ2-2, with a weak D call TRBD1 (6 bases). There are 14 residues in the CDR3. V dropped 2 bases and J dropped 5 bases, with 9 bases sitting between them. This CDR3 is CASSLWDITGELFF. DNA of the CDR3: TGTGCCAGCAGTTTATGGGACATTACCGGGGAGCTGTTTTTT.

This clonotype occurred many times. The rearrangement links TRBV28 to TRBJ2-1; 7 nucleotides align to TRBD2. From germline, CDR1 is MDHEN and CDR2 SYDVKM. V dropped 8 bases and J dropped 2; count of bases not matched to a gene: 3. There are 13 residues in the CDR3. This CDR3 is CASGRAAYNEQFF. The CDR3 DNA follows: TGTGCCAGCGGGAGGGCCGCCTACAATGAGCAGTTCTTC. The full variable domain, in which reference TRBV28 and TRBJ2-1 provide the parts outside the CDR3, is DVKVTQSSRYLVKRTGEKVFLECVQDMDHENMFWYRQDPGLGLRLIYFSYDVKMKEKGDIPEGYSVSREKKERFSLILESASTNQTSMYLCASGRAAYNEQFFGPGTRLTVL.

This clonotype was seen repeatedly, ten times or more. This rearrangement joins TRBV12-3 or TRBV12-4 to TRBJ2-3; D is unresolved. The CDR3 loop spans 18 amino acids. With 1 base removed from V and 1 base from J, the gap between germline ends came to 18 bases. In DNA, the CDR3 is TGTGCCAGCAGTTTAGGCGGTCTAACACGCCAACGCACAGATACGCAGTATTTT. Protein: CASSLGGLTRQRTDTQYF.

This clonotype turned up a few times. The rearrangement links TRBV12-3 or TRBV12-4 to TRBJ1-5; the D gene is possibly TRBD1 (6 bases). Trimming removed 4 bases from V and 1 base from J, with 20 bases in between. The CDR3 covers 18 residues. The CDR3: CASSSSVLGQGSNQPQHF. The DNA of the CDR3 is TGTGCCAGCAGTTCCTCGGTTTTAGGTCAGGGGAGCAATCAGCCCCAGCATTTT.

This clonotype came up a few times. The genes are TRBV10-1 and TRBJ1-1; D gene uncertain. The CDR3 is 14 residues long. Trimming removed 0 bases from V and 3 bases from J, with 8 bases in between. Germline CDR1 WNHNN, CDR2 SYGVQD (reference sequence). CDR3 amino acids: CASSESGRDTEAFF. As DNA, the CDR3 is TGCGCCAGCAGTGAGTCGGGGAGGGACACTGAAGCTTTCTTT.

This clonotype appeared many times. The chain recombines TRBV7-9 with TRBJ2-3, with TRBD2 matching over 13 bases. The length of the CDR3 is 16 residues. With 4 bases clipped from V and 0 bases from J, the junction kept 1 base outside the gene matches. The germline V gene encodes CDR1 SEHNR and CDR2 FQNEAQ (reference sequence). This chain's CDR3 is CASSSGLAGSTDTQYF. The CDR3, as DNA: TGTGCCAGCAGCTCGGGACTAGCGGGAAGCACAGATACGCAGTATTTT.

The sample holds many counts of this clonotype. The chain joins TRBV28 to TRBJ2-7; the match to TRBD1 covers 7 bases. This CDR3 region has 12 residues. CDR1 is MDHEN, CDR2 SYDVKM, per germline. The V and J ends lost 5 bases and 9 bases, in that order; junction bases with no gene match: 7. The CDR3 loop reads CASSLRTGGQYF. CDR3 nucleotides: TGTGCCAGCAGTCTCCGGACAGGAGGGCAGTACTTC.

This clonotype was counted ten times or more. J is TRBJ1-2 and V is TRBV7-9; D uncertain. Germline V lookup: CDR1 SEHNR, CDR2 FQNEAQ (reference sequence). The CDR3 contains 13 residues. Trimming stripped 2 bases from V and 1 base from J, with 5 bases between. The DNA of the CDR3 is TGTGCCAGCAGCTTAACAGATAACTATGGCTACACCTTC. This translates into CASSLTDNYGYTF.

The chain links TRBV29-1 to TRBJ1-1; D call uncertain. V was clipped by 3 bases and J by 10 bases, with 3 bases between them. Germline V gene lookup returns CDR1 SQVTM and CDR2 ANQGSEA. The CDR3 has 8 residues. In nucleotides, the CDR3 is TGCAGCGTTGACCGAGCTTTCTTT. It encodes CSVDRAFF.

The V gene is TRBV28, the J gene TRBJ2-1; 7 nucleotides align to TRBD2. This CDR3 has 13 residues. Germline CDR1 reads MDHEN; CDR2 reads SYDVKM. V gave up 5 bases and J gave up 4 bases; unmatched junction bases: 2. CDR3 nucleotides: TGTGCCAGCAGTCAGCGGGGTTACAATGAGCAGTTCTTC. Residues: CASSQRGYNEQFF.

The CDR3 spells CASSELDRPGELFF. The CDR3 DNA reads TGCGCCAGCAGTGAGTTAGATCGACCCGGGGAGCTGTTTTTT. The V and J genes are TRBV10-2 and TRBJ2-2, with D unresolved. CDR1 and CDR2 (germline): WSHSY, SAAADI. The CDR3 length is 14 residues. The ends were cut back, 1 base at V and 6 bases at J, with 9 bases in the middle.

This chain uses TRBV21-1 with TRBJ1-2. TRBV21-1 is a pseudogene. This CDR3 has 12 amino acids. CDR3 DNA: TGTGCCAGCAGCCCGTTGTACGGTGGCTACACCTTC. This sequence encodes CASSPLYGGYTF.

The chain joins TRBV28 to TRBJ1-1; TRBD1 matches at 7 bases. V lost 2 bases and J lost 3; bases outside the gene matches: 6. The germline V gene has CDR1 MDHEN and CDR2 SYDVKM. The length of the CDR3 is 15 residues. CDR3 bases: TGTGCCAGCAGTTTAGGAGGGGGCTTTGACACTGAAGCTTTCTTT. Protein product: CASSLGGGFDTEAFF.

V and J are TRBV4-2 and TRBJ1-4; D uncertain. Germline assignment: CDR1 LGHNA and CDR2 YNFKEQ. The length of the CDR3 is 13 residues. V lost 1 base and J 7 bases, leaving 7 bases between the germline ends. CDR3 loop: CASSQAPGEKLFF. The CDR3 DNA is TGTGCCAGCAGCCAAGCTCCCGGTGAAAAACTGTTTTTT.

The sample holds a few counts of this clonotype. The V call is TRBV6-4, the J call TRBJ2-3; D ambiguous. The V and J ends lost 3 bases and 3 bases respectively, with 10 bases between them. Germline CDR1 is MRHNA and CDR2 is SNTAGT. This CDR3 is 14 amino acids long. The CDR3 sequence is CASSESGPTDTQYF. The CDR3 DNA reads as TGTGCCAGCAGTGAATCGGGTCCTACAGATACGCAGTATTTT.

The chain uses TRBV6-1 and TRBJ2-3, with 9 bases that match TRBD2. The CDR3 loop spans 16 amino acids. Trimming removed 7 bases from V and 9 bases from J; junction bases left unmatched: 17. CDR1 is MNHNS and CDR2 is SASEGT in the germline V gene. The CDR3 DNA reads TGTGCCAGCATCTTGGGCGGGAGGGCGCTTCGGGGGACGCAGTATTTT. Its protein is CASILGGRALRGTQYF.

This clonotype has just a few counts. The chain links TRBV4-1 to TRBJ1-1, with 7 bases fitting TRBD1. V dropped 1 base and J dropped 11; count of bases not matched to a gene: 4. CDR3 size: 12 residues. The germline CDR1 and CDR2 sequences are MGHRA and YSYEKL. CDR3 nucleotides: TGCGCCAGCAGCCAAGGGGACAGCTGGGCTTTCTTT. Amino acids: CASSQGDSWAFF.

CDR3 protein: CASSVTGGYTEAFF. CDR3 nucleotide sequence: TGTGCCAGCAGCGTGACAGGGGGTTACACTGAAGCTTTCTTT. J is TRBJ1-1 and V is TRBV9; TRBD1 matches at 9 bases. Unmatched junction bases numbered 2, after V lost 2 bases and J lost 3 bases. The CDR3 totals 14 residues. Germline CDR1 and CDR2: SGDLS and YYNGEE.

This clonotype was seen more than once but under ten times. The CDR3 sequence is CASSYEGGRYEKLFF. Written as DNA, the CDR3 is TGTGCCAGCAGTTACGAGGGGGGCCGCTATGAAAAACTGTTTTTT. V and J are TRBV6-5 and TRBJ1-4; D possibly corresponds to TRBD1 (6 bases). This CDR3 spans 15 amino acids. Trimming took off 2 bases at V and 6 bases at J, with 13 bases between the two ends. The germline CDR1 and CDR2 sequences are MNHEY and SVGAGI.

The chain joins TRBV5-1 to TRBJ1-1; 8 nucleotides align to TRBD1. V shed 4 bases and J 5 bases; nucleotides not matched to a gene: 7. Germline CDR1 is SGHRS and CDR2 is YFSETQ. The CDR3 runs 14 residues. The CDR3 region is CASSAGQGLTEAFF. The CDR3 coding sequence is TGCGCCAGCAGCGCAGGACAGGGATTAACTGAAGCTTTCTTT.

This clonotype was counted between two and nine times. Written as DNA, the CDR3 is TGTGCCAGCTCACCACCGTTAGGGACTAGCGGTCAAGAGACCCAGTACTTC. Translated, it gives CASSPPLGTSGQETQYF. The chain couples TRBV18 to TRBJ2-5; 11 nucleotides align to TRBD2. The junction had 5 bases not matched to a gene; V was cut back by 0 bases and J by 2 bases. CDR1 is KGHSH, CDR2 LQKENI, per germline. The CDR3 is 17 amino acids.

At least ten counts were recorded for this clonotype. V gene TRBV16 combines with J gene TRBJ2-7; TRBD2 agrees at 9 bases. This CDR3 contains 15 residues. The junction had 10 bases not matched to a gene; V was cut back by 4 bases and J by 6 bases. Germline CDR1 and CDR2: KGHSY and FQNENV. The CDR3 nucleotides read TGTGCCAGCAGCCCCCAGCGGGGGGAACGGGGCGAGCAGTACTTC. Amino acids: CASSPQRGERGEQYF. The full variable domain, in which reference TRBV16 and TRBJ2-7 provide the parts outside the CDR3, is GEEVAQTPKHLVRGEGQKAKLYCAPIKGHSYVFWYQQVLKNEFKFLISFQNENVFDETGMPKERFSAKCLPNSPCSLEIQATKLEDSAVYFCASSPQRGERGEQYFGPGTRLTVT.

This clonotype was seen only a few times. The CDR3, as DNA: TGCAGTGCTAGAGGGGGGGTAAGACAGCAAGCTTTCTTT. Protein product: CSARGGVRQQAFF. The chain uses TRBV20-1 and TRBJ1-1; D might be TRBD1 (5 bases). The CDR3 contains 13 residues. Germline assignment: CDR1 DFQATT and CDR2 SNEGSKA (reference sequence). The V gene lost 1 base and the J gene lost 9 bases, with 15 bases spanning the gap.

In this sample, this clonotype turned up many times. This chain connects TRBV7-9 to TRBJ2-6, with 8 bases matching TRBD1. Trimming at V came to 4 bases and at J to 0 bases, leaving 8 bases not matched to a gene. CDR3 length: 18 residues. Germline V gene data show CDR1 as SEHNR and CDR2 as FQNEAQ (reference sequence). This CDR3 reads CASSYPIGQGSGANVLTF. CDR3 nucleotides: TGTGCCAGCAGCTACCCCATAGGACAGGGCTCTGGGGCCAACGTCCTGACTTTC.